This T cell receptor beta chain stems from a study of cytomegalovirus exposure and HLA in healthy donors. Trimming took off 6 bases at V and 0 bases at J, with 6 bases between the two ends. This CDR3 is built from 13 residues. Germline V gene data show CDR1 as SNHLY and CDR2 as FYNNEI. Assay used: immunoSEQ multiplex PCR; TCRdb lists only in-frame clones, some missing. Here the sample spans 150,000 to 200,000 clones, roughly 81% being singletons. The sample was PBMCs. This clonotype was obtained from a young woman in good health and CMV-seronegative. V usage is TRBV2 and J usage is TRBJ1-3; D not resolved. The CDR3 bases are TGTGCCAGCAGGCGGTCCTCTGGAAACACCATATATTTT. Translation: CASRRSSGNTIYF.